Sequencing of this T cell receptor (beta chain) was carried out in a study of quantifying T cell responses using KT2 cells. Study details: Reverse transcription used primers in the TCR alpha and beta constant regions.

The CDR3 has 15 residues. V was clipped by 4 bases and J by 4 bases, with 16 bases between them. With regard to this clonotype: No antigen is known for it.

General study points: Very high KT2 spike-in numbers caused saturation in KT2 sequence detection. The number of KT2 alpha and beta sequences was a linear function of input KT2 cells.

Known numbers of the T cell clone KT2 were added to PBMC. Different KT2-to-PBMC ratios were created with a constant PBMC count. An oligo carrying a UMI was ligated to the cDNA 3' end. First-round PCR used three to five cycles and beta primers RC1.1 and RC1.2 covering TRBC1 and TRBC2. Via MiXCR, TCRdb re-called the UMI-ligation and nested PCR reads, giving one row per CDR3 protein. This sample carries tens of thousands of distinct CDR3 sequences, more than 9% of them seen once, and the ten largest clones take less than 11%. The chain employs TRBV12-3 or TRBV12-4 and TRBJ1-2; D uncertain. The source is a human donor. Sequenced sample: PBMCs spiked with cells of the T cell clone KT2. The CDR3 DNA follows: TGTGCCAGCAGTTCCCCGGACGGAAAAAGCTATGGCTACACCTTC. Protein: CASSSPDGKSYGYTF.